These T cell receptor beta chains were read from a single sample in a study of CD8+ T cells in alopecia areata. Produced via immunoSEQ multiplex PCR; TCRdb's table is partial and in-frame only. In the table there are 200,000 or so clones, roughly 64% of which are singletons. The sequencing here drew on CD4+ T cells sorted from blood, taken at week 24, from a patient treated with tofacitinib. The receptors here all came from a human donor with alopecia areata. The CDR3 runs from the conserved cysteine through the conserved F or W. Fields, in order: clone size, D gene, V gene, J gene, CDR3 protein, CDR3 DNA. D genes are given only for firm matches. Size is omitted from some rows. Given values are once, few, many or a class for expanded clones.

>NA|NA|TRBV30|TRBJ1-1
CAWRTGASEAFF
TGTGCCTGGAGGACCGGGGCCTCGGAAGCTTTCTTT
>NA|TRBD1|TRBV5-1|TRBJ2-6
CASSDGQGATAGANVLTF
TGCGCCAGCAGCGACGGACAGGGGGCGACCGCTGGGGCCAACGTCCTGACTTTC
>NA|NA|TRBV30|TRBJ1-2
CAWIVQDGDGYTF
TGTGCCTGGATTGTACAAGACGGCGATGGCTACACCTTC
>few|NA|TRBV30|TRBJ1-5
CAWDESKGEPQHF
TGTGCCTGGGACGAGTCGAAGGGTGAGCCCCAGCATTTT
>few|NA|TRBV7-9|TRBJ2-5
CASSLAGSGRVQETQYF
TGTGCCAGCAGCTTAGCTGGCTCGGGACGAGTCCAAGAGACCCAGTACTTC
>NA|TRBD1|TRBV4-1|TRBJ2-7
CASSQVRTGSGEQYF
TGCGCCAGCAGCCAAGTCCGGACAGGGAGCGGCGAGCAGTACTTC
>few|NA|TRBV30|TRBJ1-5
CAWSGGVNQPQHF
TGTGCCTGGAGTGGAGGTGTAAATCAGCCCCAGCATTTT
>once|NA|TRBV7-2|TRBJ1-5
CASSLALLQPQHF
TGTGCCAGCAGCTTAGCGCTCCTTCAGCCCCAGCATTTT
>NA|TRBD1|TRBV5-1|TRBJ2-1
CASSFQGDGNEQFF
TGCGCCAGCAGCTTCCAGGGGGACGGCAATGAGCAGTTCTTC
>NA|TRBD1|TRBV7-3|TRBJ1-1
CASSENRGVGEAFF
TGTGCCAGCAGCGAAAACAGGGGAGTGGGAGAAGCTTTCTTT
>NA|NA|TRBV30|TRBJ1-1
CAWSAASRADNTEAFF
TGTGCCTGGAGTGCAGCCTCAAGGGCGGATAACACTGAAGCTTTCTTT
>NA|NA|TRBV2|TRBJ1-5
CASNLDGDSNQPQHF
TGTGCCAGCAACCTGGACGGAGATAGCAATCAGCCCCAGCATTTT
>few|NA|TRBV29-1|TRBJ1-5
CSVGQHNQPQHF
TGCAGCGTTGGACAGCACAATCAGCCCCAGCATTTT
>NA|NA|TRBV30|TRBJ2-6
CAWVRDTYSGASVLTF
TGTGCCTGGGTCAGGGACACCTACTCTGGGGCCAGCGTCCTGACTTTC
>few|NA|TRBV5-1|TRBJ2-2
CASSLTDGELFF
TGCGCCAGCAGCTTAACAGACGGGGAGCTGTTTTTT
>NA|NA|TRBV7-9|TRBJ1-2
CASSLAKTIQF
TGTGCCAGCAGCTTAGCGAAGACCATACAGTTC
>NA|TRBD1|TRBV5-1|TRBJ2-1
CASSLETGGNEQFF
TGCGCCAGCAGCTTGGAGACAGGGGGCAATGAGCAGTTCTTC
>NA|TRBD1|TRBV5-1|TRBJ2-7
CASSSGTGLYEQYF
TGCGCCAGCAGCTCCGGGACAGGACTCTACGAGCAGTACTTC